The clone carrying this TCR beta chain occurred a few times. The V and J ends lost 1 base and 6 bases respectively, with 9 bases between them. Germline V gene data show CDR1 as LNHNV and CDR2 as YYDKDF (reference sequence). CDR3 length: 13 amino acids. This entry comes from a study of CD8+ T cells in alopecia areata. It was cDNA, reverse transcribed from extracted RNA, that served as the sequencing template. Libraries were prepared by immunoSEQ multiplex PCR; TCRdb keeps only in-frame clonotypes and omits some of them. The table lists around 140,000 clones, roughly 50% of them singletons. Treatment: oral pan-JAK inhibitor, 5-10 mg twice daily.

Specimen: CD8+ T cells sorted from blood, collected at week 4, from a patient treated with tofacitinib. The sequence was obtained from a human donor with alopecia areata. J is TRBJ1-1 and V is TRBV15; D unresolved. The CDR3 is CATSRVYAAEAFF. DNA for the CDR3: TGTGCCACCAGCAGAGTTTACGCCGCTGAAGCTTTCTTT.